The following is a T cell receptor beta chain sequence with its context. The ends lost 5 bases at V and 5 bases at J; junction bases unmatched: 12. This CDR3 has 16 residues. Germline CDR1 and CDR2: SEHNR and FQNEAQ (reference sequence). Authors' methods: Researchers report that nucleated cell counts were estimated from reference gene primer amplification. The protocol was immunoSEQ multiplex PCR, while the TCRdb copy is restricted to in-frame clones and leaves out a portion. From that table come the V and J calls and clone size; the DNA was used to work out D and trimming. The sample has fewer than 85,000 clones; roughly 80% are singletons. This sample is part of a study of blood T cell repertoires in COVID-19. Overall study: Both acute and convalescent COVID-19 samples were obtained from the United States, Italy and Spain. The cDNA or gDNA used as material had been derived from T cells, B-cell-depleted T cells, or PBMCs.

The rearrangement links TRBV7-9 to TRBJ2-7, with TRBD2 matching 10 bases. Sequenced input: peripheral blood. This clonotype was sampled from a human donor in a cohort sampled during active COVID-19. Here the CDR3 reads CASSLLASGGANEQYF. CDR3 DNA sequence: TGTGCCAGCAGCCTTCTTGCAAGCGGGGGGGCCAACGAGCAGTACTTC.